The following is a TCR beta chain sequence with its context. Its antigen is not known. Unique molecular identifiers were built into the TCR beta cDNA libraries. Input populations of 1 to 10 million T cells gave rise to hundreds of thousands of cDNA molecules. A single record per CDR3 protein comes from TCRdb applying MiXCR to the PCR reads. The sample yields hundreds of thousands of distinct CDR3 sequences, approximately 53% seen once. The sample is drawn from a study of post-analysis software for immune sequencing data. Study overall: Included among the disease courses, which were recorded for the cohort, were relapsing-remitting, secondary progressive and progressive-relapsing multiple sclerosis.

The CDR3 is 17 amino acids. With V trimmed by 1 base and J by 7 bases, 14 bases remained unmatched. Germline-derived CDR1 and CDR2 are MNHNY and SVGAGI (reference sequence). Whole-study results and caveats: Elevated frequency relative to controls characterized roughly 5 TRBV segments in patients, TRBV5-6, TRBV5-1 and TRBV20-1 among them. With F measure, samples from one preparation batch clustered together strongly. Compared with controls, patients showed significantly lower normalized Chao1 diversity.

The sequencing sample was made of blood. This receptor was identified in a girl aged 10 to 17 with multiple sclerosis. This chain connects TRBV6-6 to TRBJ2-5; 8 positions agree with TRBD1. The CDR3 DNA follows: TGTGCCAGCAGTTACTTCTCGACAGGGGAAGTAAAAGGGACCCAGTACTTC. This translates into CASSYFSTGEVKGTQYF.